This T cell receptor (beta chain) was captured in a study of cytomegalovirus exposure and HLA in healthy donors. Overall study findings and caveats: A later analysis by the authors found several of the most significant clusters apparently linked to common viral pathogens. In most subjects, TCR beta sequences reportedly gave accurate predictions of HLA-A and HLA-B alleles.

Note on this clone: As yet, its antigen is unknown.

Trimming shortened V by 4 bases and J by 3 bases, and 13 bases separated the two germline ends. The CDR3 contains 13 residues. CDR1 and CDR2 (germline): GTSNPN, SVGIG (reference sequence). The study ran its PCR with 60 Vbeta and 13 Jbeta primers. Sequencing was performed with immunoSEQ multiplex PCR; in TCRdb, only in-frame clones are kept and a portion is missing. The sample has about 34,000 clones, about 86% seen once. Sequencing was done on a sample of PBMCs. The rearrangement uses TRBV30 and TRBJ2-7; possibly TRBD1 for D (7 bases). The receptor comes from a boy aged 5-17 years in good health and CMV-seronegative. CDR3 protein: CAWNSGGHYEQYF. The CDR3, as DNA: TGTGCCTGGAATTCAGGGGGGCACTACGAGCAGTACTTC.